This entry lists 31 T cell receptor beta chains sequenced from one sample in a study of blood T cell repertoires in COVID-19. Profiling relied on immunoSEQ multiplex PCR, and the TCRdb table lists in-frame clones only, not all of them. The sample lists around 320,000 clones, roughly 90% occurring once. Specimen: PBMCs or T cells enriched from blood (not recorded which). These TCRs come from a woman between 50 and 59 years old who had been exposed to COVID-19.

The chain recombines TRBV28 with TRBJ1-6; D perhaps matches TRBD1 (6 bases). The CDR3 covers 16 residues. Trimming took 6 bases from V and 5 from J, leaving 17 bases between them. Germline CDR1 MDHEN, CDR2 SYDVKM. CDR3 DNA sequence: TGTGCCAGCAGCATACTCGGGACAAGAAATAATTCACCCCTCCACTTT. Encoded protein: CASSILGTRNNSPLHF.

This chain uses TRBV7-9 with TRBJ2-5, with 7 bases fitting TRBD1. The CDR3 has 15 residues. J gave up 2 bases and V 1 base, and 4 bases lay outside the gene matches. Looked up from germline, CDR1 is SEHNR and CDR2 is FQNEAQ (reference sequence). The CDR3 DNA is TGTGCCAGCAGCTTAGGTCGGGACAGACAAGAGACCCAGTACTTC. Its protein product is CASSLGRDRQETQYF.

The V and J genes are TRBV6-5 and TRBJ1-1, with no clear D. Germline V lookup: CDR1 MNHEY, CDR2 SVGAGI. The CDR3 spans 16 residues. The V gene lost 0 bases and the J gene lost 2 bases, with 13 bases spanning the gap. CDR3 loop: CASSYSAMVVNTEAFF. DNA for the CDR3: TGTGCCAGCAGTTACTCAGCCATGGTAGTCAACACTGAAGCTTTCTTT.

This clone has only a few counts. This chain links TRBV19 with TRBJ2-7; TRBD1 might be the D (6 bases). This CDR3 contains 12 residues. The V gene's germline CDR1 is LNHDA and CDR2 SQIVND (reference sequence). The germline V and J ends were trimmed by 1 base and 6 bases, with 7 bases remaining between them. In DNA, the CDR3 is TGTGCCAGTAGTATAGTAGGGGGCGAGCAGTACTTC. This codes for CASSIVGGEQYF.

This clone appeared a few times. The genes are TRBV2 and TRBJ1-2; D may be TRBD1 (5 bases). From germline, CDR1 is SNHLY and CDR2 FYNNEI. The CDR3 length is 15 residues. The ends were cut back, 8 bases at V and 4 bases at J, with 20 bases in the middle. CDR3 loop: CASAGGGGAPYGYTF. The CDR3 nucleotides are TGTGCCAGCGCTGGGGGGGGAGGAGCCCCCTATGGCTACACCTTC.

The chain uses TRBV5-1 and TRBJ2-7; 8 nucleotides match TRBD1. The CDR3 consists of 15 residues. CDR1 is SGHRS and CDR2 is YFSETQ in the germline V gene. Trimming took 4 bases from V and 4 from J; bases not matched to a gene: 10. CDR3 nucleotides: TGCGCCAGCAGCCCGGACAGGGTAGGGTCATACGAGCAGTACTTC. This gives the protein CASSPDRVGSYEQYF.

The chain carries TRBV4-1 and TRBJ1-4; D is ambiguous. The V and J ends lost 1 base and 7 bases respectively, with 7 bases between them. The length of the CDR3 is 13 residues. Germline CDR1 and CDR2: MGHRA and YSYEKL. The CDR3 sequence is CASSQVPGEKLFF. The CDR3 coding sequence is TGCGCCAGCAGCCAAGTTCCCGGTGAAAAACTGTTTTTT.

The chain joins TRBV19 to TRBJ2-7; 9 bases fit TRBD1. Germline loops: CDR1 LNHDA, CDR2 SQIVND (reference sequence). The CDR3 is made up of 16 amino acids. J was trimmed by 2 bases and V by 3 bases; bases with no gene match: 8. The CDR3 protein is CASSIRLGQGTYEQYF. DNA for the CDR3: TGTGCCAGTAGTATTCGGTTGGGACAGGGCACCTACGAGCAGTACTTC.

The V gene is TRBV7-2, the J gene TRBJ1-2; the D is unclear. V gave up 1 base and J gave up 8 bases, with 5 bases separating them. The CDR3 has 11 amino acids. Germline lookup yields CDR1 SGHTA and CDR2 FQGNSA. This chain's CDR3 is CASSLGLGYTF. CDR3 sequence (DNA): TGTGCCAGCAGCTTAGGTCTGGGCTACACCTTC.

This clone is a singleton in its sample. The chain links TRBV18 to TRBJ1-5, with D unresolved. With 4 bases removed from V and 5 bases from J, the gap between germline ends came to 9 bases. The CDR3 loop spans 13 amino acids. The germline CDR1 and CDR2 sequences are KGHSH and LQKENI. CDR3 bases: TGTGCCAGCTCACGCAATACAGATCAGCCCCAGCATTTT. Amino acids: CASSRNTDQPQHF.

With respect to this clone: Its ends do not fully match the called genes, so a read error is possible. V gene TRBV7-7 combines with J gene TRBJ1-3, with a tentative D call TRBD1 (5 bases). Germline CDR1 and CDR2: SSHAT and FNYEAQ (reference sequence). The CDR3 length is 15 residues. CDR3 nucleotides: TGTGCTAGCAGCTTGGGGACTGGATTGGGAAACACCATATATTTT. It is translated as CASSLGTGLGNTIYF. Filled out from reference TRBV7-7 and TRBJ1-3, the complete variable domain reads GAGVSQSPRYKVTKRGQDVTLRCDPISSHATLYWYQQALGQGPEFLTYFNYEAQPDKSGLPSDRFSAERPEGSISTLTIQRTEQRDSAMYRCASSLGTGLGNTIYFGEGSWLTVV.

The gene calls are TRBV7-9 and TRBJ2-3; TRBD2 agrees at 7 bases. This CDR3 has 15 amino acids. The V gene's germline CDR1 is SEHNR and CDR2 FQNEAQ (reference sequence). Trimming removed 0 bases from V and 0 bases from J; junction bases left unmatched: 0. CDR3 nucleotides: TGTGCCAGCAGCTTAGCTAGCGGGAGCACAGATACGCAGTATTTT. It codes for CASSLASGSTDTQYF.

The chain joins TRBV2 to TRBJ1-6; no reliable D call. The length of the CDR3 is 14 residues. Deletions cut 7 bases from V and 9 bases from J, with 16 bases between. Germline assignment: CDR1 SNHLY and CDR2 FYNNEI. DNA of the CDR3: TGTGCCAGCAAACTAGGGATTACGGGTTCACCCCTCCACTTT. Translation gives CASKLGITGSPLHF.

The chain employs TRBV9 and TRBJ2-5, with 10 bases identical to TRBD2. The germline gives CDR1 SGDLS, CDR2 YYNGEE. With V trimmed by 1 base and J by 1 base, 1 base remained unmatched. The CDR3 has 15 amino acids. CDR3 sequence (DNA): TGTGCCAGCAGCGTAACTAGCGGGGTCCAAGAGACCCAGTACTTC. This encodes CASSVTSGVQETQYF.

The chain employs TRBV5-8 and TRBJ2-3; no reliable D call. This CDR3 is 15 amino acids long. Germline V gene data show CDR1 as SGHTS and CDR2 as YDEGEE. Trimming took 0 bases from V and 1 from J, leaving 9 bases between them. The CDR3: CASSLAGRRTDTQYF. The CDR3 DNA is TGTGCCAGCAGCTTGGCTGGCCGTCGCACAGATACGCAGTATTTT.

The genes are TRBV28 and TRBJ1-3; 8 bases map to TRBD1. Germline V gives CDR1 MDHEN, CDR2 SYDVKM. The CDR3 runs 17 residues. Trimming removed 6 bases from V and 0 bases from J; junction bases left unmatched: 10. This CDR3 is CASRRPGQVLSGNTIYF. CDR3 DNA: TGTGCCAGCAGACGACCGGGACAGGTTCTCTCTGGAAACACCATATATTTT.

This rearrangement joins TRBV29-1 to TRBJ2-3; 12 nucleotides align to TRBD2. Germline CDR1 is SQVTM and CDR2 is ANQGSEA. Trimming took 7 bases from V and 1 from J; bases not matched to a gene: 9. This CDR3 region has 16 residues. CDR3 nucleotide sequence: TGCAGCGCCACTAGCGGGGGGCAGACTGGCACAGATACGCAGTATTTT. Translating it yields CSATSGGQTGTDTQYF.

CDR3 region: CAWKPSRYADTQYF. In nucleotides, the CDR3 is TGTGCCTGGAAACCGTCGAGGTATGCAGATACGCAGTATTTT. V and J are TRBV30 and TRBJ2-3; D gene ambiguous. Germline CDR1 GTSNPN, CDR2 SVGIG (reference sequence). Trimming stripped 4 bases from V and 4 bases from J, with 15 bases between. CDR3 length equals 14 residues.

The chain employs TRBV19 and TRBJ1-1; D ambiguous. V shed 3 bases and J shed 11 bases, with 16 bases lying between them. There are 13 residues in the CDR3. Looked up from germline, CDR1 is LNHDA and CDR2 is SQIVND (reference sequence). The CDR3 spells CASSIRGWSLAFF. In nucleotides, the CDR3 is TGTGCCAGTAGTATCCGAGGGTGGAGTTTGGCTTTCTTT.

The chain links TRBV12-5 to TRBJ2-1, with D tentatively TRBD1 (5 bases). The CDR3 spans 16 residues. V lost 0 bases and J lost 8, with 17 bases in between. CDR1 and CDR2 from the germline V gene are LGHNT and FRNRAP. For the CDR3, the DNA is TGTGCTAGTGGTTTGGTGGTAGGGGCACCCCCCCATGAGCAGTTCTTC. Amino acids: CASGLVVGAPPHEQFF.

The chain uses TRBV9 and TRBJ1-3; 8 nucleotides agree with TRBD1. Germline V lookup: CDR1 SGDLS, CDR2 YYNGEE. This CDR3 region has 14 residues. With V trimmed by 3 bases and J by 7 bases, 6 bases remained unmatched. Here the CDR3 DNA reads TGTGCCAGCAGCGCTGGGGACAGGTCGAACACCATATATTTT. Translation gives CASSAGDRSNTIYF.

V gene TRBV15 combines with J gene TRBJ2-2; D is unresolved. V was clipped by 1 base and J by 4 bases, with 7 bases between them. In germline, CDR1 is LNHNV, CDR2 YYDKDF (reference sequence). This CDR3 comprises 14 residues. DNA for the CDR3: TGTGCCACCAGCAGAGTTCCCGGCACCGGGGAGCTGTTTTTT. Translating gives CATSRVPGTGELFF. Full variable domain (remainder filled in from reference TRBV15 and TRBJ2-2): DAMVIQNPRYQVTQFGKPVTLSCSQTLNHNVMYWYQQKSSQAPKLLFHYYDKDFNNEADTPDNFQSRRPNTSFCFLDIRSPGLGDTAMYLCATSRVPGTGELFFGEGSRLTVL.

The chain has TRBV7-8 and TRBJ1-1; maybe TRBD1 (6 bases). With 5 bases removed from V and 2 bases from J, the gap between germline ends came to 15 bases. This CDR3 spans 15 amino acids. Germline values: CDR1 SGHVS, CDR2 FQNEAQ. CDR3 coding DNA: TGTGCCAGCAGCCCCGTGGGGGCGGGTAACACTGAAGCTTTCTTT. Translated: CASSPVGAGNTEAFF.

This chain uses TRBV19 with TRBJ1-2, with TRBD1 matching over 7 bases. The CDR3 consists of 14 residues. CDR1 is LNHDA, CDR2 SQIVND, per germline (reference sequence). V was clipped by 3 bases and J by 4 bases; unmatched bases: 5. CDR3 amino acids: CASSMQGETYGYTF. CDR3 nucleotide sequence: TGTGCCAGTAGTATGCAGGGGGAAACCTATGGCTACACCTTC. Combining the CDR3 with reference TRBV19 and TRBJ1-2 gives the whole variable domain DGGITQSPKYLFRKEGQNVTLSCEQNLNHDAMYWYRQDPGQGLRLIYYSQIVNDFQKGDIAEGYSVSREKKESFPLTVTSAQKNPTAFYLCASSMQGETYGYTFGSGTRLTVV.

The chain uses TRBV6-5 and TRBJ1-5; 12 bases map to TRBD1. Germline V gene sequence: CDR1 MNHEY, CDR2 SVGAGI. The CDR3 runs to 15 residues. V was clipped by 6 bases and J by 1 base; unmatched bases: 1. CDR3 amino acids: CASSGTGGSNQPQHF. In DNA form, the CDR3 reads TGTGCCAGCAGCGGGACAGGGGGCAGCAATCAGCCCCAGCATTTT.

The chain recombines TRBV13 with TRBJ2-5, with 9 bases matching TRBD1. Per germline, CDR1 PRHDT and CDR2 FYEKMQ (reference sequence). The CDR3 consists of 15 residues. V lost 5 bases, J lost 5 bases, and 9 bases stayed unmatched. CDR3 sequence reads: CASSPWGDRAETQYF. CDR3 DNA: TGTGCCAGCAGCCCGTGGGGGGACAGGGCGGAGACCCAGTACTTC.

The chain couples TRBV7-2 to TRBJ1-3; perhaps TRBD1 as D (5 bases). The CDR3 is 16 amino acids. In germline, CDR1 is SGHTA, CDR2 FQGNSA. V was trimmed by 3 bases and J by 3 bases, leaving 15 bases between them. CDR3 sequence reads: CASSFRAGLFGNTIYF. The CDR3 coding sequence is TGTGCCAGCAGCTTCCGGGCAGGGCTCTTTGGAAACACCATATATTTT. Variable domain in full (rest from reference TRBV7-2 and TRBJ1-3): GAGVSQSPSNKVTEKGKDVELRCDPISGHTALYWYRQSLGQGLEFLIYFQGNSAPDKSGLPSDRFSAERTGGSVSTLTIQRTQQEDSAVYLCASSFRAGLFGNTIYFGEGSWLTVV.

This rearrangement joins TRBV12-5 to TRBJ1-1, with TRBD1 matching 7 bases. Per germline, CDR1 LGHNT and CDR2 FRNRAP. The CDR3 has 17 amino acids. With V trimmed by 6 bases and J by 1 base, 14 bases remained unmatched. The CDR3 sequence: CASGITGVWAGNTEAFF. The CDR3 DNA is TGTGCTAGTGGAATCACAGGGGTATGGGCAGGGAACACTGAAGCTTTCTTT.

V usage is TRBV5-1 and J usage is TRBJ2-7, with no clear D. Germline-derived CDR1 and CDR2 are SGHRS and YFSETQ. The CDR3 is made up of 15 amino acids. V gave up 0 bases and J gave up 2 bases, with 12 bases separating them. This CDR3 reads CASSLDLIEAYEQYF. The CDR3 coding sequence is TGCGCCAGCAGCTTGGACCTTATTGAGGCCTACGAGCAGTACTTC.

The chain recombines TRBV19 with TRBJ2-3; 11 bases align to TRBD2. The CDR3 consists of 13 residues. V lost 5 bases, J lost 14 bases, and 9 bases stayed unmatched. Per the germline V gene, CDR1 is LNHDA and CDR2 is SQIVND (reference sequence). The CDR3 nucleotides are TGTGCCAGTAGTCCCACGCTAGCGGGGGGCTGGTATTTT. This sequence encodes CASSPTLAGGWYF.

This chain uses TRBV4-1 with TRBJ2-7, with D perhaps matching TRBD1 (5 bases). The germline V and J ends were trimmed by 4 bases and 5 bases, with 6 bases remaining between them. The CDR3 covers 11 residues. Germline CDR1 reads MGHRA; CDR2 reads YSYEKL. The CDR3 loop is CASSPGNEQYF. CDR3 bases: TGCGCCAGCAGCCCAGGGAACGAGCAGTACTTC.